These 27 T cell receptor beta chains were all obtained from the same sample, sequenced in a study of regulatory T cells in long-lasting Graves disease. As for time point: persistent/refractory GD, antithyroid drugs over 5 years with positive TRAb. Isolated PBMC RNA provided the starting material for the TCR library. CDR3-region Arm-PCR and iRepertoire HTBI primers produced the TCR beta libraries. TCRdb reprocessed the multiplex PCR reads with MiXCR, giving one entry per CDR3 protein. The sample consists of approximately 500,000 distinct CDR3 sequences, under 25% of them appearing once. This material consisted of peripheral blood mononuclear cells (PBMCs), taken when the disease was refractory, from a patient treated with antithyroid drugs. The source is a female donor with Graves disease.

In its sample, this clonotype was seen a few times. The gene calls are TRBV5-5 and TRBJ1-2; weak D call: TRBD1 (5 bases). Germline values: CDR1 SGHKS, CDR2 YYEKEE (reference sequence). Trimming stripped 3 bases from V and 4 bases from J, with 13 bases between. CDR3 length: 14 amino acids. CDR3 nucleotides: TGTGCCAGCAGCTCTTCGACAGCAGTCTATGGCTACACCTTC. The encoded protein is CASSSSTAVYGYTF.

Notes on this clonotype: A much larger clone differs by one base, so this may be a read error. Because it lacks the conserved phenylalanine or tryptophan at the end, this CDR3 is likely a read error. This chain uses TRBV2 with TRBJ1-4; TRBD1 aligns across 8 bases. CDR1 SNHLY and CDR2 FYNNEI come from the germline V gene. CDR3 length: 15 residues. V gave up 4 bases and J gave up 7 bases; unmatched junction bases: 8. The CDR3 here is CASSGQGAVSEKLFS. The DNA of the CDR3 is TGTGCCAGCAGTGGGCAGGGGGCGGTTAGTGAAAAACTGTTTTCT.

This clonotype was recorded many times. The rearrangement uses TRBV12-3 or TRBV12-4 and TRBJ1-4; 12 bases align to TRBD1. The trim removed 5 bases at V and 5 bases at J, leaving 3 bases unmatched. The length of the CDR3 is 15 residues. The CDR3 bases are TGTGCCAGCAGTCGGGACAGGGGGCTCAATGAAAAACTGTTTTTT. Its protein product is CASSRDRGLNEKLFF.

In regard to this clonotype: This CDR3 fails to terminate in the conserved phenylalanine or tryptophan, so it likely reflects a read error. This chain's CDR3 is CASSLNTEAFV. Here the CDR3 DNA reads TGTGCCAGCAGCCTGAACACTGAAGCTTTCGTT. This sequence joins TRBV7-2 and TRBJ1-1; D is undetermined. Trimming stripped 5 bases from V and 0 bases from J, with 1 base between. The CDR3 has 11 amino acids. Germline lookup yields CDR1 SGHTA and CDR2 FQGNSA.

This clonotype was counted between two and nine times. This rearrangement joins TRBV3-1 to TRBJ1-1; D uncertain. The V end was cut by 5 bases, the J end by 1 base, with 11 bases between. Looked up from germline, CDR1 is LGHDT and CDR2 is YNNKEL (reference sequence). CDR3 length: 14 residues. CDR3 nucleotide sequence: TGTGCCAGCAGCTACCGACTGGAGAACACTGAAGCTTTCTTT. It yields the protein CASSYRLENTEAFF. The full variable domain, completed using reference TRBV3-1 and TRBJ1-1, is DTAVSQTPKYLVTQMGNDKSIKCEQNLGHDTMYWYKQDSKKFLKIMFSYNNKELIINETVPNRFSPKSPDKAHLNLHINSLELGDSAVYFCASSYRLENTEAFFGQGTRLTVV.

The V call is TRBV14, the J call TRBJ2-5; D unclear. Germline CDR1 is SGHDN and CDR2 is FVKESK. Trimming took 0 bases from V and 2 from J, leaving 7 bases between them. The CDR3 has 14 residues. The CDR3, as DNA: TGTGCCAGCAGCCAAGATCGTAGACAAGAGACCCAGTACTTC. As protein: CASSQDRRQETQYF.

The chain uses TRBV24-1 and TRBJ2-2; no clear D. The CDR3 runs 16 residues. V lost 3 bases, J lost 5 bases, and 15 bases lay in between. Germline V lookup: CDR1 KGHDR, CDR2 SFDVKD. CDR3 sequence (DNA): TGTGCCACCAGTGATGTTTGGGCTCAAAGGACCGGGGAGCTGTTTTTT. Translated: CATSDVWAQRTGELFF.

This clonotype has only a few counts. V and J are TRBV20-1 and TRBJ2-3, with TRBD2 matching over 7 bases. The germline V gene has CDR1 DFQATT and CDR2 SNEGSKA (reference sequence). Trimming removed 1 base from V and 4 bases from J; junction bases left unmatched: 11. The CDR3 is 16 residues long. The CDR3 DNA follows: TGCAGTGCTAGAGTGGCTGCGCGGGAGAGTGCAGATACGCAGTATTTT. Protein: CSARVAARESADTQYF.

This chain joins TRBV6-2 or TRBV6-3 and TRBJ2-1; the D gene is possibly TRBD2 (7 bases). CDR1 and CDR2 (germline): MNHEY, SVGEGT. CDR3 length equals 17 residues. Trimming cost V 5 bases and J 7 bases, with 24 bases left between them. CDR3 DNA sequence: TGTGCCAGCAGTGAACCCAGCTGGGGGGGGGCCTTAAATGAGCAGTTCTTC. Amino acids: CASSEPSWGGALNEQFF.

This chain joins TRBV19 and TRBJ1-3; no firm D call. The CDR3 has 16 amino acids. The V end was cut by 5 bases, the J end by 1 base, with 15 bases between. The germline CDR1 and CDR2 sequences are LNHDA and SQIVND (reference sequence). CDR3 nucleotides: TGTGCCAGTAGTGTCCGGGTTCGAGGATCTGGAAACACCATATATTTT. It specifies CASSVRVRGSGNTIYF.

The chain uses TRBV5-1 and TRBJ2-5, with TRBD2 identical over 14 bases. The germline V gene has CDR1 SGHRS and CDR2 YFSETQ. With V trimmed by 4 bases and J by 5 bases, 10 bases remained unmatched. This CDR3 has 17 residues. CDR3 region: CASSVGTSGGSDETQYF. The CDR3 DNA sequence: TGCGCCAGCAGCGTCGGGACTAGCGGGGGTAGTGATGAGACCCAGTACTTC.

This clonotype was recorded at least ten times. This CDR3 reads CASSPTGIENSPLHF. The CDR3 DNA follows: TGTGCCAGCAGTCCGACAGGGATCGAGAATTCACCCCTCCACTTT. The V gene is TRBV27, the J gene TRBJ1-6, with 7 bases aligning to TRBD1. The CDR3 contains 15 residues. Per germline, CDR1 MNHEY and CDR2 SMNVEV (reference sequence). J lost 7 bases, V lost 5 bases, and 8 bases had no gene match.

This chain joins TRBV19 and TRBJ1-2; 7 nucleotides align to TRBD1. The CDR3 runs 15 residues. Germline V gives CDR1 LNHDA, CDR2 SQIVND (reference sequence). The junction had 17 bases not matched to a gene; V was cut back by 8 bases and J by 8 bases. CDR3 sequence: CASLPGQLGGEGYTF. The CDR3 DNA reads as TGTGCCAGTTTGCCGGGACAGTTGGGAGGAGAAGGCTACACCTTC. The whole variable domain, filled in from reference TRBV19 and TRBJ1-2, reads DGGITQSPKYLFRKEGQNVTLSCEQNLNHDAMYWYRQDPGQGLRLIYYSQIVNDFQKGDIAEGYSVSREKKESFPLTVTSAQKNPTAFYLCASLPGQLGGEGYTFGSGTRLTVV.

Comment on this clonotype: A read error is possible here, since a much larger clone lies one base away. CDR3 region: CVSSQSGIFKGQETQYF. Here the CDR3 DNA reads TGTGTCAGCAGCCAAAGCGGGATTTTCAAAGGCCAAGAGACCCAGTACTTC. V is TRBV27 and J is TRBJ2-5; 7 nucleotides agree with TRBD2. From germline, CDR1 is MNHEY and CDR2 SMNVEV (reference sequence). The CDR3 length is 17 residues.

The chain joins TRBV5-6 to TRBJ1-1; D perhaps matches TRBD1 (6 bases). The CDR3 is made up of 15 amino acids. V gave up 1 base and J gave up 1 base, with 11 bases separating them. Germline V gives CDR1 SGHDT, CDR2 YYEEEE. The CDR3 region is CASSLLGQQNTEAFF. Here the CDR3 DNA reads TGTGCCAGCAGCTTGTTAGGACAGCAGAACACTGAAGCTTTCTTT. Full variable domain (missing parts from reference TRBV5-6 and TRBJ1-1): DAGVTQSPTHLIKTRGQQVTLRCSPKSGHDTVSWYQQALGQGPQFIFQYYEEEERQRGNFPDRFSGHQFPNYSSELNVNALLLGDSALYLCASSLLGQQNTEAFFGQGTRLTVV.

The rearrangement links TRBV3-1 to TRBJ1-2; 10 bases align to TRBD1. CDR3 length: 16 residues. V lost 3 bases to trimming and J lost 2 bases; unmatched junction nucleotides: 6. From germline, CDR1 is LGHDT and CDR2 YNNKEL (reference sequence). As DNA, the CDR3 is TGTGCCAGCAGCCACCAAGGACAGGGGGGGAACTATGGCTACACCTTC. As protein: CASSHQGQGGNYGYTF. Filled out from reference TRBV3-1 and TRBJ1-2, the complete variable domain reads DTAVSQTPKYLVTQMGNDKSIKCEQNLGHDTMYWYKQDSKKFLKIMFSYNNKELIINETVPNRFSPKSPDKAHLNLHINSLELGDSAVYFCASSHQGQGGNYGYTFGSGTRLTVV.

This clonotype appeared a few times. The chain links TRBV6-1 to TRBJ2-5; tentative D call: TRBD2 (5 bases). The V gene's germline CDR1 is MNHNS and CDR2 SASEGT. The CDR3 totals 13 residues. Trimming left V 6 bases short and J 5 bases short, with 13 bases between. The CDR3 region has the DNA TGTGCCAGCAGCTCGGGGAGTAGGGAGACCCAGTACTTC. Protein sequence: CASSSGSRETQYF.

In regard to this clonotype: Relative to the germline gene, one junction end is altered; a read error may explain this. In DNA, the CDR3 is TGTGCCGGGGGGGGGGACAGCTCCTATCGCTACACCTTC. Its translation: CAGGGDSSYRYTF. The V gene is TRBV30, the J gene TRBJ1-2; TRBD1 matches at 7 bases. Germline CDR1 and CDR2: GTSNPN and SVGIG (reference sequence). This CDR3 region has 13 residues.

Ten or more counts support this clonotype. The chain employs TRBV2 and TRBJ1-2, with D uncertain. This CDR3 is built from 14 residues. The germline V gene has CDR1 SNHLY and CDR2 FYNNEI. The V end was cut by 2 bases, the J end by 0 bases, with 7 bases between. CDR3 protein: CASSEKPSNYGYTF. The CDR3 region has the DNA TGTGCCAGCAGTGAAAAACCGTCTAACTATGGCTACACCTTC.

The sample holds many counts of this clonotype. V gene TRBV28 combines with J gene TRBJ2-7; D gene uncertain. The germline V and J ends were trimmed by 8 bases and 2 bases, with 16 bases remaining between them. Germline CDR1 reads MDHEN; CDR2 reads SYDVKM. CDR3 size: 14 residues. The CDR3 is CASQPLAETYEQYF. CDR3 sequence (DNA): TGTGCCAGCCAACCGTTGGCCGAGACCTACGAGCAGTACTTC.

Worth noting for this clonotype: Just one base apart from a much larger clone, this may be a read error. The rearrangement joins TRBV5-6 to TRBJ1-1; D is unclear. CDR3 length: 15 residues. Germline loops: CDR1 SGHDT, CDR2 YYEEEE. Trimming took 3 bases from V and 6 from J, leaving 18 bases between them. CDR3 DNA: TGTGCCAGCAGCTCGCGGTGGCACCAAGTCGCTGAAGCTTTCTTT. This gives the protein CASSSRWHQVAEAFF.

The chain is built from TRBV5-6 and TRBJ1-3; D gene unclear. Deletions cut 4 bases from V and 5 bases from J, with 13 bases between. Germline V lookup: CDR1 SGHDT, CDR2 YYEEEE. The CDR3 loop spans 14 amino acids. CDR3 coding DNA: TGTGCCAGCAGCAACCGGGGAGCGAGAAACACCATATATTTT. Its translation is CASSNRGARNTIYF.

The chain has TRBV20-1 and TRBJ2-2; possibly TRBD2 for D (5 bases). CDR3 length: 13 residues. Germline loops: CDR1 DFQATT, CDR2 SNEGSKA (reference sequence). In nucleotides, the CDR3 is TGCGCGTTGAGGGCCCCGAACACCGGGGAGCTGTTTTTT. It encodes CALRAPNTGELFF.

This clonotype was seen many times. The CDR3 coding sequence is TGTGCCACCAGTGATACCGGGTTCAATCAGCCCCAGCATTTT. This sequence encodes CATSDTGFNQPQHF. The V and J genes are TRBV24-1 and TRBJ1-5; D is undetermined. The germline V gene has CDR1 KGHDR and CDR2 SFDVKD. This CDR3 is 14 amino acids long. Trimming left V 3 bases short and J 3 bases short, with 8 bases between.

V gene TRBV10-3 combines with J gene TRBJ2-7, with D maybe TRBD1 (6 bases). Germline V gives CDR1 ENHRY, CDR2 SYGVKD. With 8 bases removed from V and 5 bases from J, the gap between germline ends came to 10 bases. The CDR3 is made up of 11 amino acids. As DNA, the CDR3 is TGTGCCATCCAAGGGGGACACGAGCAGTACTTC. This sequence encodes CAIQGGHEQYF.

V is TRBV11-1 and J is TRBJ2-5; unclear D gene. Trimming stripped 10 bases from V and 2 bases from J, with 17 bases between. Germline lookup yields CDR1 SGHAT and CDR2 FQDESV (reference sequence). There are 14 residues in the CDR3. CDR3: CATSDEAEQETQYF. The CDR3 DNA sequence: TGTGCCACCAGTGATGAGGCGGAGCAAGAGACCCAGTACTTC.

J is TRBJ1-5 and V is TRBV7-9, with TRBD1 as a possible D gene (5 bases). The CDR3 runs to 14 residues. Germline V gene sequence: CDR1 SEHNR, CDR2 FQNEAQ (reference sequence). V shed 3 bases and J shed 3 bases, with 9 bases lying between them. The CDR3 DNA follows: TGTGCCAGCAGCTTTCCAGGGACCAATCAGCCCCAGCATTTT. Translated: CASSFPGTNQPQHF.